These 3 T cell receptor beta chains were all obtained from the same sample, sequenced in a study of cytomegalovirus exposure and HLA in healthy donors. The study ran its PCR with 60 Vbeta and 13 Jbeta primers. Sequencing used immunoSEQ multiplex PCR; TCRdb keeps in-frame clones, though not all of them. This repertoire shows roughly 200,000 clones, around 79% found once; its top ten account for approximately 4.7%. Sequenced: PBMCs. The receptors were sampled from a woman aged 30 to 39 in good health and CMV-seropositive.

This chain connects TRBV4-2 to TRBJ2-7, with 10 bases identical to TRBD1. This CDR3 spans 20 amino acids. CDR1 and CDR2 (germline): LGHNA, YNFKEQ. The V and J ends lost 0 bases and 3 bases, in that order; junction bases with no gene match: 17. CDR3 sequence: CASSQESDRGRTPRFYEQYF. The CDR3 DNA is TGTGCCAGCAGCCAAGAATCCGACAGGGGGCGAACCCCCCGCTTCTACGAGCAGTACTTC.

This clone appeared a few times. This chain connects TRBV6-5 to TRBJ2-1; 12 bases align to TRBD2. The CDR3 extends over 15 amino acids. Germline-derived CDR1 and CDR2 are MNHEY and SVGAGI. The ends lost 6 bases at V and 5 bases at J; junction bases unmatched: 5. CDR3 nucleotide sequence: TGTGCCAGCAGGCAGACTAGCGGGAGCCACAATGAGCAGTTCTTC. It yields the protein CASRQTSGSHNEQFF.

This clone was detected once. The rearrangement uses TRBV27 and TRBJ2-2; 9 bases fit TRBD1. CDR3 size: 19 residues. Germline V gives CDR1 MNHEY, CDR2 SMNVEV (reference sequence). Trimming removed 4 bases from V and 1 base from J; junction bases left unmatched: 13. The CDR3 nucleotides are TGTGCCAGCAGTTCCAAATCTCCGGGACAGGGACTGAACACCGGGGAGCTGTTTTTT. Its protein product is CASSSKSPGQGLNTGELFF.